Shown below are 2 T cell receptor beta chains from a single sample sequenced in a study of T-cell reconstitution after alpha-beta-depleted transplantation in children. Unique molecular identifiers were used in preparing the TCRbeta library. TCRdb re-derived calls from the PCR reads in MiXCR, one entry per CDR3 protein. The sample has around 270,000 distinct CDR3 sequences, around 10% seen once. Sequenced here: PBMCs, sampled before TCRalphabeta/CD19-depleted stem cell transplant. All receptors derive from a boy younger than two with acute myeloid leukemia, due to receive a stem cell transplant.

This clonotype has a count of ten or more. The CDR3, as DNA: TGTGCCAGCAGTTACGGTTTCGGGACCGCTGTAAGGGAGCAGTTCTTC. Its protein is CASSYGFGTAVREQFF. J is TRBJ2-1 and V is TRBV6-5; D possibly matches TRBD1 or TRBD2 (5 bases each). This CDR3 has 16 amino acids. From germline, CDR1 is MNHEY and CDR2 SVGAGI. The V end was cut by 2 bases, the J end by 10 bases, with 21 bases between.

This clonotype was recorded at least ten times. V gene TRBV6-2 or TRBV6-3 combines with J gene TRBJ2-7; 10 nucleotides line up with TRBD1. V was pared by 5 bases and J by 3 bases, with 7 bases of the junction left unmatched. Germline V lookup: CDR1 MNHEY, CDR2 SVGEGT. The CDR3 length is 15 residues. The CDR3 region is CASSGHRDRGYEQYF. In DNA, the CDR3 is TGTGCCAGCAGTGGTCATCGGGACAGGGGCTACGAGCAGTACTTC.